This record looks at one T cell receptor (beta chain) sequence and its context. Its antigen remains unidentified. The read stops 3 residues short of the end of the CDR3; the missing end is completed from the germline J gene. All donors had a single incident cervical HPV16 infection, not prevalent. The assay was immunoSEQ multiplex PCR, and TCRdb's table has in-frame clones only and misses some. The sample table sets out under 50,000 clones. These data are taken from a study of T cells in women clearing cervical HPV infection. Study at large: Control women cleared a single incident HPV16 infection within 12 months. Controls gave blood once infection was undetectable; cases at lesion identification. Overall study results and limits: Unknown T-cell numbers per sample may underlie the richness differences.

CDR3 size: 13 residues. Germline CDR1 and CDR2: SGHAT and FQNNGV. Losses at the gene ends were 4 bases for V and 9 bases for J; bases not matched to a gene: 6. This TCR came from a woman between 18 and 69 years old with a cervical HPV16 infection that either progressed to CIN3+ or cleared (not recorded which). Sequenced: blood buffy coat. This chain connects TRBV11-2 to TRBJ2-1, with TRBD1 matching over 7 bases. The CDR3 spells CASSSGTVLEQFF. Incomplete CDR3 DNA: TGTGCCAGCAGCTCCGGGACAGTTCTTGAG.